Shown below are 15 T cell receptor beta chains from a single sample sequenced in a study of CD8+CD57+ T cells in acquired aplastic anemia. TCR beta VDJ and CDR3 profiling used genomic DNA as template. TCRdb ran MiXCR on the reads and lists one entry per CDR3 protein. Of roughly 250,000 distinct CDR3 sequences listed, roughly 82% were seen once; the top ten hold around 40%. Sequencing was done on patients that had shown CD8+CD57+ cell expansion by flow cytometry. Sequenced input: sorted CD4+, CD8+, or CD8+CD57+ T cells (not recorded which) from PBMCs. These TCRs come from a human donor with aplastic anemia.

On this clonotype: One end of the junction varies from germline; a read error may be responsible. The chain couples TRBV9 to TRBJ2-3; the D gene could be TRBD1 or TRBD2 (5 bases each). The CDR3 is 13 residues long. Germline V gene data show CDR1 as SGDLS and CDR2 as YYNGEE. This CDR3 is CASGDAGNIQHFF. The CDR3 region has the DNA TGTGCCAGCGGGGACGCGGGCAACATTCAGCACTTCTTT. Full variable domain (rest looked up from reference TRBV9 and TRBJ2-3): DSGVTQTPKHLITATGQRVTLRCSPRSGDLSVYWYQQSLDQGLQFLIQYYNGEERAKGNILERFSAQQFPDLHSELNLSSLELGDSALYFCASGDAGNIQHFFGPGTRLTVL.

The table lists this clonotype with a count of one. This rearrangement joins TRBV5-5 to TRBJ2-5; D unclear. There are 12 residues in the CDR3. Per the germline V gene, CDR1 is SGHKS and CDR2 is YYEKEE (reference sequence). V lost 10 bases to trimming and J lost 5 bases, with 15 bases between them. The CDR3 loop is CAGHWAKETQYF. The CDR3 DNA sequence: TGTGCCGGCCACTGGGCTAAGGAGACCCAGTACTTC.

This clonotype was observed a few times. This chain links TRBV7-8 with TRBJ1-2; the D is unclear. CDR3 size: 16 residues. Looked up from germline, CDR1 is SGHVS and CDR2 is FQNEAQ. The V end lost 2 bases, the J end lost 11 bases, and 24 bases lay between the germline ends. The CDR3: CASSLPGGPDTQDYTF. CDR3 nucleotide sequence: TGTGCCAGCAGCTTACCGGGAGGGCCCGATACGCAGGATTACACCTTC.

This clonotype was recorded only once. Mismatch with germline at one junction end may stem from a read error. CDR3 nucleotide sequence: TGTGCCAGCAGCTTAGCACCCGGGGAGCATTTTTTTGGATTT. It yields the protein CASSLAPGEHFFGF. J is TRBJ2-3 and V is TRBV7-9; D possibly corresponds to TRBD2 (5 bases). This CDR3 region has 14 residues. Germline V gene data show CDR1 as SEHNR and CDR2 as FQNEAQ (reference sequence).

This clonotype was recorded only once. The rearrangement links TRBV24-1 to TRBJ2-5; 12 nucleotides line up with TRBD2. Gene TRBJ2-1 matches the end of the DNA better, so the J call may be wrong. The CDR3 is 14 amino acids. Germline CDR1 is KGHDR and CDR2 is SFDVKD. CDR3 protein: CATGTSGGREEQFF. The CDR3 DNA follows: TGTGCCACCGGCACTAGCGGGGGGCGGGAGGAGCAGTTCTTC.

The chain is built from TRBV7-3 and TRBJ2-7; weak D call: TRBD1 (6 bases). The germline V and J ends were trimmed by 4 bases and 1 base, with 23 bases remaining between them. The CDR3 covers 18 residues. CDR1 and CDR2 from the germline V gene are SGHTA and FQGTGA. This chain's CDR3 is CASSSHGAWTDLSYEQYV. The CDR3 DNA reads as TGTGCCAGCAGCTCTCATGGGGCTTGGACAGACCTTTCCTACGAGCAGTACGTC.

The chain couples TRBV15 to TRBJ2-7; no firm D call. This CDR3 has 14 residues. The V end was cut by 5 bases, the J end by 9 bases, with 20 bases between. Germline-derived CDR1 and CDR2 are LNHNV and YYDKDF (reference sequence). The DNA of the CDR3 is TGTGCCACCAGCGGCCGCAGCGTACCCGACACGCAGTACTTC. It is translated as CATSGRSVPDTQYF. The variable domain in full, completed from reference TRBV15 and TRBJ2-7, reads DAMVIQNPRYQVTQFGKPVTLSCSQTLNHNVMYWYQQKSSQAPKLLFHYYDKDFNNEADTPDNFQSRRPNTSFCFLDIRSPGLGDTAMYLCATSGRSVPDTQYFGPGTRLTVT.

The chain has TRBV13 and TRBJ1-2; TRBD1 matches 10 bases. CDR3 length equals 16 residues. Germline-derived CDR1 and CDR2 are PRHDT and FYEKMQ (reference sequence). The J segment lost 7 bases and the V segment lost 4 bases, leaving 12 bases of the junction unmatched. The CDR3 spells CASSSRDRGLACGYTF. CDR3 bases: TGTGCCAGCAGCTCACGGGACAGGGGCCTGGCCTGTGGCTACACCTTC.

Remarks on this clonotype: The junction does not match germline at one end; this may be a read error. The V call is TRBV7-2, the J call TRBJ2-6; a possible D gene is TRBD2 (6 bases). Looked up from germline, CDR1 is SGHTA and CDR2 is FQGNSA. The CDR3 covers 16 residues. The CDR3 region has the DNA TGTGCCAGCAGCTTAGCTGGTAGCTGCGGGGCCAATGTCCTGACTTTC. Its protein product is CASSLAGSCGANVLTF.

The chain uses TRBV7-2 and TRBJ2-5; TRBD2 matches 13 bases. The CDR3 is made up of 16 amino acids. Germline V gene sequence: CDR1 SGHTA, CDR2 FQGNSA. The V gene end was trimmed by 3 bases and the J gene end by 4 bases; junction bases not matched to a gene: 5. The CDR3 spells CASSFGTSGARETQYF. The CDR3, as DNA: TGTGCCAGCAGCTTCGGGACTAGCGGGGCAAGAGAGACCCAGTACTTC.

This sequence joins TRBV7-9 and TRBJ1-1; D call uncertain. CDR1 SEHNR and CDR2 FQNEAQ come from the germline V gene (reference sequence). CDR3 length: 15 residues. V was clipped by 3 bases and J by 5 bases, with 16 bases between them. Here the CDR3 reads CASSLDLGEQTEAFF. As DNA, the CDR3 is TGTGCCAGCAGCTTGGATCTCGGGGAGCAGACTGAAGCTTTCTTT.

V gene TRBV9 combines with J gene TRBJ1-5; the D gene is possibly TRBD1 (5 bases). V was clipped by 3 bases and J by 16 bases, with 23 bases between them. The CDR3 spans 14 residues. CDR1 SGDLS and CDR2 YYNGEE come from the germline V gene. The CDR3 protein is CASSEGTARKQPHF. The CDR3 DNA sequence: TGTGCCAGCAGCGAAGGGACCGCCCGAAAGCAGCCCCATTTT.

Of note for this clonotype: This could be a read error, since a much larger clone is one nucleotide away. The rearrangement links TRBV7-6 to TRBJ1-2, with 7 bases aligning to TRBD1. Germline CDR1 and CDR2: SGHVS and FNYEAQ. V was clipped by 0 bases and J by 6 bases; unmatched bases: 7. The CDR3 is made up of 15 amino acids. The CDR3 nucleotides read TGTGCCAGCAGCTTAGCGATAGGGGGCAGGGATGGCTACACCTTC. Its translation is CASSLAIGGRDGYTF. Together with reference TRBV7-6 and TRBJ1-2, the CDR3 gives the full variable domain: GAGVSQSPRYKVTKRGQDVALRCDPISGHVSLYWYRQALGQGPEFLTYFNYEAQQDKSGLPNDRFSAERPEGSISTLTIQRTEQRDSAMYRCASSLAIGGRDGYTFGSGTRLTVV.

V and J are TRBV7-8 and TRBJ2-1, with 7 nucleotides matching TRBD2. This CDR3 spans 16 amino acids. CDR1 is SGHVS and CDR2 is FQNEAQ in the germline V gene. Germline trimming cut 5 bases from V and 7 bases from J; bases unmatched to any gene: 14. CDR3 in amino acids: CASSPGTTKGGNEQFF. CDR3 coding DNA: TGTGCCAGCAGCCCCGGGACTACCAAGGGAGGAAATGAGCAGTTCTTC.

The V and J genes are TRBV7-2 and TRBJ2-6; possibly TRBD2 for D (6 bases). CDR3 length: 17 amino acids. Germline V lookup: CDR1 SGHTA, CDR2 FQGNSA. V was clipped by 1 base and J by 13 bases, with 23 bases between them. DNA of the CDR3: TGTGCCAGCAGCTTAGGGAGGGTCCCCGATGGGGAGTATGTCCTGACTTTC. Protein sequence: CASSLGRVPDGEYVLTF.